This paragraph reports one TCR beta chain. This entry is derived from a study of shared clonotypes between healthy human individuals. The assay was run at deep level. Several immunoSEQ plates received, in even portions, the genomic DNA of each subset. Clones were read by immunoSEQ multiplex PCR, and TCRdb kept only the in-frame ones, dropping some. The sample gives some 2,500,000 clones, about 90% of which show up once; 0.3% to 0.45% is in the top ten. V was cut by 5 bases and J by 2 bases, with 13 bases left in between. Germline CDR1 SGHAT, CDR2 FQDESV (reference sequence). CDR3 length: 14 residues. CD4+ cells underwent separation, giving CD45RA+ naive and CD45RA-negative memory subsets.

The origin of this receptor is a man in his late teens or twenties in good health. Some clones in this sample may be carry-over from other donors' samples. Input material: naive CD4+ T cells from PBMCs. Subset of the sample: CD45RA+ positively selected. The chain links TRBV11-1 to TRBJ2-7, with D uncertain. CDR3 coding DNA: TGTGCCAGCAGCCCCACCGGACGGGCCTACGAGCAGTACTTC. Its translation: CASSPTGRAYEQYF.